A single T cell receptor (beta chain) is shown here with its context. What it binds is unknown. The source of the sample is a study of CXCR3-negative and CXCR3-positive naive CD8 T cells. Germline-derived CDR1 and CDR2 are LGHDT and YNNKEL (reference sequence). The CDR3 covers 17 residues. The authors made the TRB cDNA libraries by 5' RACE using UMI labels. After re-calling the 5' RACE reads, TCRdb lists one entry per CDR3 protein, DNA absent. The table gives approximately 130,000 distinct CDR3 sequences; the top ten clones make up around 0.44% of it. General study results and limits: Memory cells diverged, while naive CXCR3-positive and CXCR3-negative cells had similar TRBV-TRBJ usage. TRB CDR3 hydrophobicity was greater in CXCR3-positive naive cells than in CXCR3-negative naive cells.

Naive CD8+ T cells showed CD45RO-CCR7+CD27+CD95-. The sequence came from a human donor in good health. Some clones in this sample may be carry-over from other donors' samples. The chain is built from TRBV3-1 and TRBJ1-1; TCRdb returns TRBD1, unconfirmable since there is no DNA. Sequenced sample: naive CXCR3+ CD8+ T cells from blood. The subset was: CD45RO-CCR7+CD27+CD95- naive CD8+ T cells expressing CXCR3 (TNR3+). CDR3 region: CASSPWEQGIGNTEAFF. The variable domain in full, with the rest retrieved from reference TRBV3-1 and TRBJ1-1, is DTAVSQTPKYLVTQMGNDKSIKCEQNLGHDTMYWYKQDSKKFLKIMFSYNNKELIINETVPNRFSPKSPDKAHLNLHINSLELGDSAVYFCASSPWEQGIGNTEAFFGQGTRLTVV.